The TCR beta chain described here comes from a study of HIV-infected children after antiretroviral therapy interruption. Looking at the study overall: Most children had recorded EBV and CMV exposure. General observations from the study: After treatment interruption started, naive CD4+ CDR3 overlap across time points dropped.

By share, this clonotype counts as medium-sized (0.01 to 0.1%). What it recognizes is unknown. A 3' RACE protocol on RNA, with unique molecular identifiers, produced the TCR library. TCRdb re-called the 3' RACE reads with MiXCR, one entry per CDR3 protein. The sample yields about 89,000 distinct CDR3 sequences, less than 7% seen once. Treatment reported: PENTA 11 planned treatment interruption arm or continuous ART arm. This TCR was sampled from a pool of human donors with HIV. This specimen consisted of CD45RA+ CD4+ T cells from PBMCs, pooled from several time points, obtained from a donor given antiretroviral therapy, either interrupted or continuous. Subset of the sample: naive CD4+ CD45RA+ CD45RO- T cells.

This chain's CDR3 is CATSRDPNTEAFF. The CDR3, as DNA: TGTGCCACCAGCAGAGACCCGAACACTGAAGCTTTCTTT. The rearrangement uses TRBV15 and TRBJ1-1; D uncertain. CDR3 size: 13 residues. The V gene's germline CDR1 is LNHNV and CDR2 YYDKDF (reference sequence). The germline V and J ends were trimmed by 0 bases and 1 base, with 3 bases remaining between them.